This T cell receptor beta chain was recovered during a study of regulatory T cells in long-lasting Graves disease. Libraries of TCR beta came from iRepertoire HTBI primers plus Arm-PCR of CDR3 regions. In TCRdb, the multiplex PCR reads were re-called with MiXCR into one record per CDR3 protein. The data contain 450,000 or so distinct CDR3 sequences, roughly 20% of them singletons. As to time point: persistent/refractory GD, antithyroid drugs over 5 years with positive TRAb. From PBMCs, RNA was extracted and then used to make the TCR library. Germline CDR1 is MNHEY and CDR2 is SVGAGI. There are 14 residues in the CDR3. For this clonotype: A read error may account for a junction end that differs from germline.

This sequence joins TRBV6-5 and TRBJ2-7; D remains ambiguous. This receptor was identified in a female donor with Graves disease. This specimen consisted of peripheral blood mononuclear cells (PBMCs), obtained when the disease was refractory, from a patient treated with antithyroid drugs. The CDR3, as DNA: TGTGCCAGCAGTTACAGGGCGGATACCTACGAGCAGTACTTT. This gives the protein CASSYRADTYEQYF.